This TCR beta chain was identified in a study of radiotherapy plus CTLA-4 blockade in lung cancer. Of note for this clone: Its antigen is currently unknown.

The germline CDR1 and CDR2 sequences are PRHDT and FYEKMQ (reference sequence). The V gene end was trimmed by 5 bases and the J gene end by 5 bases; junction bases not matched to a gene: 9. The CDR3 consists of 15 residues. Sequenced by immunoSEQ multiplex PCR; TCRdb stores in-frame clones only, minus some. Here the sample spans 120,000 or so clones, 75% to 90% being singletons. Regarding the study as a whole: The best prediction of response reportedly came from early blood T cell clone dynamics, with interferon-beta.

This chain uses TRBV13 with TRBJ2-5; 9 nucleotides match TRBD1. The clonotype comes from a human donor with non-small cell lung cancer that progressed on radiotherapy plus ipilimumab. The material was peripheral blood, obtained from a patient treated with radiotherapy plus ipilimumab. The CDR3 DNA follows: TGTGCCAGCAGCGACAGGGGGTACTCCTCGGAGACCCAGTACTTC. This codes for CASSDRGYSSETQYF. Together with reference TRBV13 and TRBJ2-5, the CDR3 gives the full variable domain: AAGVIQSPRHLIKEKRETATLKCYPIPRHDTVYWYQQGPGQDPQFLISFYEKMQSDKGSIPDRFSAQQFSDYHSELNMSSLELGDSALYFCASSDRGYSSETQYFGPGTRLLVL.